Listed below are T cell receptor beta chains from one sample, sequenced in a study of T cell clones after liver transplantation. Profiling relied on immunoSEQ multiplex PCR, and the TCRdb table lists in-frame clones only, not all of them. The sample has more than 95,000 clones, about nine tenths seen once. This specimen consisted of CD4+ T cells from blood, obtained 12 months after liver transplant. Receptors were obtained from a human patient who received a liver transplant. The graft donor may have contributed some T cells. The CDR3 runs from the conserved cysteine through the conserved F or W. D genes are given only for firm matches.

D	V	J	CDR3
.	TRBV9	TRBJ2-3	CASNLRGGGTDTQYF
.	TRBV5-1	TRBJ2-3	CASSPTGLISDTQYF
.	TRBV7-2	TRBJ2-7	CASSLVEARARYEQYF
.	TRBV5-1	TRBJ1-4	CASSLVPEGEKLFF
TRBD1	TRBV4-2	TRBJ2-1	CASSRWTGGIYEQFF
TRBD2	TRBV28	TRBJ2-1	CASSLLAGGPNEQFF
.	TRBV13	TRBJ2-1	CASSQPVRNNEQFF
.	TRBV6-1	TRBJ1-1	CASPNRAGGEAFF
TRBD1	TRBV28	TRBJ1-4	CASSPGQKEKLFF
.	TRBV21-1	TRBJ1-5	CASSPANCQGIYSNQPQHF
TRBD2	TRBV11-2	TRBJ2-7	CASSLVLAGVIHEQYF
.	TRBV5-1	TRBJ2-3	CASREAEGVNTQYF
.	TRBV6-1	TRBJ2-1	CASSGPVSSYNEQFF
.	TRBV28	TRBJ1-4	CASRGEPNEKLFF
.	TRBV11-2	TRBJ1-2	CASSSSYGYTF
.	TRBV6-5	TRBJ1-1	CASSYSNRDNTEAFF
TRBD1	TRBV7-2	TRBJ1-1	CASSQGGANTEAFF
.	TRBV14	TRBJ2-1	CASSVDWPRGQFF
.	TRBV7-8	TRBJ1-2	CASSLGGRGSYGYTF
TRBD1	TRBV15	TRBJ1-4	CATYPGQGREKLFF
TRBD2	TRBV7-9	TRBJ2-2	CASSPAGVVTGELFF
.	TRBV4-3	TRBJ1-4	CASSPSHFNEKLFF
TRBD2	TRBV27	TRBJ2-7	CASSSASGYEQYF
.	TRBV5-4	TRBJ2-4	CASSLSPSGRAQNIQYF
.	TRBV6-6	TRBJ2-7	CASSRDASSYEQYF
TRBD2	TRBV6-6	TRBJ2-3	CASRGASGTDTQYF
.	TRBV5-6	TRBJ1-5	CASSLRFWSDNQPQHF
TRBD2	TRBV7-2	TRBJ2-7	CASSLEGGLYYEQYF
.	TRBV5-1	TRBJ1-5	CASSLGGDQPQHF
.	TRBV5-1	TRBJ2-3	CASSLGGSTDTQYF
.	TRBV6-5	TRBJ1-1	CASSYGGNTEAFF
TRBD2	TRBV6-4	TRBJ2-3	CARNGREEESSTDTQYF
.	TRBV27	TRBJ1-1	CASSFNPGGTEAFF
.	TRBV11-3	TRBJ2-2	CASSPGGPNTGELFF
TRBD1	TRBV19	TRBJ1-2	CASSPQDRGGGYTF
.	TRBV30	TRBJ2-7	CAWSSAYEQYF
.	TRBV4-3	TRBJ1-1	CASSQGGEAFF
.	TRBV29-1	TRBJ2-1	CSVKRRNEQFF
.	TRBV11-3	TRBJ2-7	CASSLGGTSYEQYF
.	TRBV28	TRBJ1-2	CASSLVSPSGYTF
.	TRBV27	TRBJ1-4	CASSMASPNEKLFF